This T cell receptor beta chain was recovered during a study of shared clonotypes between healthy human individuals. Background on the study: Plates per donor: three CD4 naive, three CD4 memory, two CD8 naive, one CD8 memory.

Study-wide results and caveats: Estimated richness values were generally larger in naive subsets than in memory subsets. Several donors had around 5.2% of their naive CD4 clonotypes in common.

Replicate PCRs run on sorted subsets employed approximately 0.2 ug DNA, approximately 30,000 T cell genomes. Sequencing was performed with immunoSEQ multiplex PCR; in TCRdb, only in-frame clones are kept and a portion is missing. The data contain hundreds of thousands of clones, around 74% of them singletons. Turning to this clone: As yet, its antigen is unknown.

The clonotype originates from a woman in her 30s in good health. Sequencing was performed on memory CD4+ T cells sorted from blood. Indicated subset: CD45RA-negative fraction.

CDR3 sequence reads: CASSRPGQGITDTQYF. The DNA of the CDR3 is TGTGCCAGCAGCCGACCGGGACAGGGGATAACAGATACGCAGTATTTT. The chain joins TRBV5-4 to TRBJ2-3, with 10 bases fitting TRBD1. V gave up 4 bases and J gave up 3 bases; unmatched junction bases: 8. CDR3 length equals 16 residues. Germline V lookup: CDR1 SGHNT, CDR2 YYREEE (reference sequence).